This TCR beta chain was sequenced for a study of T-cell reconstitution after alpha-beta-depleted transplantation in children (dated by TCRdb to the mid-2010s). Some background on the complete study: Using TCR repertoire profiling, the study followed T-cell immune reconstitution in a quantitative way in children after TCRalphabeta/CD19-depleted allogeneic hematopoietic cell transplantation. Results the study describes overall, beyond this receptor: Over the following months the frequencies of hyperexpanded clones went down, and after one year T-cell counts and TCRbeta diversity were mostly credited to newly produced T cells. Apparently early alphabetaT-cell count recovery about two months after transplant reportedly relied on only several hundred rapidly expanded clones derived from non-depleted graft cells. The high TCRbeta diversity at day 60 in some patients was ascribed to recipient T cells and intrathymic progenitors that had survived conditioning.

The library was made by PCR. The instrument was an Illumina HiSeq 2500. TCR libraries were prepared with molecular barcoding, using unique molecular identifiers to normalize TCRbeta repertoire quantification. The public reads were reanalyzed by TCRdb: fastp trimming at Q25, MiXCR alignment, in-frame beta chains only. Every CDR3 protein is listed once, alongside the most common genes and DNA of its rows. This sample holds around 440,000 distinct CDR3 sequences; over 9.5% were observed only once. Roughly 2% of the sample lies in the top ten. V sheds 6 bases and J sheds 0 bases, leaving 15 bases between their ends. Including the terminal cysteine and phenylalanine, the CDR3 comprises 16 residues. CDR3 DNA only is kept here, 48 bases in frame from base 1. CDR1 and CDR2 (MNHEY, SMNVEV) derive from the germline V gene (reference sequence). This clonotype occurred many times. The antigen it recognizes is unknown. No per-base quality is available; no much larger clone lies one base away.

The treatment or condition label, as the study defines it: allogeneic hematopoietic cell transplantation with graft depleted of TCRalphabeta T cells and CD19 B cells. Transplant recipients were children who received TCRalphabeta/CD19-depleted allogeneic hematopoietic cell grafts. The clonotype originates from a child aged 2 to 10 with inherited bone marrow failure, due to receive a stem cell transplant. The sequences come from PBMCs, collected before TCRalphabeta/CD19-depleted stem cell transplant. The rearranged segments are TRBV27 and TRBJ1-3; a tentative D match to TRBD1 spans 5 bases. This receptor has the CDR3 CASSEGNPLSGNTIYF. The sequenced DNA is TGTGCCAGCAGCGAGGGGAACCCCCTCTCTGGAAACACCATATATTTT.